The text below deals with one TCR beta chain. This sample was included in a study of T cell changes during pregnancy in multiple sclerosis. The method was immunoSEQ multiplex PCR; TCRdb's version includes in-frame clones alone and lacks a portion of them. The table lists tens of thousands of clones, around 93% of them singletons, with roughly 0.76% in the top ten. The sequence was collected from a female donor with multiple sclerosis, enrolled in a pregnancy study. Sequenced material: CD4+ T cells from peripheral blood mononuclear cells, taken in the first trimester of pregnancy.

CDR3 protein: CASSFDSTGELFF. The CDR3 DNA follows: TGTGCCAGCAGCTTTGACAGCACCGGGGAGCTGTTTTTT. The chain has TRBV5-4 and TRBJ2-2; D is possibly TRBD1 (5 bases). Germline V gives CDR1 SGHNT, CDR2 YYREEE (reference sequence). V gave up 2 bases and J gave up 4 bases, with 6 bases separating them. The CDR3 spans 13 residues.